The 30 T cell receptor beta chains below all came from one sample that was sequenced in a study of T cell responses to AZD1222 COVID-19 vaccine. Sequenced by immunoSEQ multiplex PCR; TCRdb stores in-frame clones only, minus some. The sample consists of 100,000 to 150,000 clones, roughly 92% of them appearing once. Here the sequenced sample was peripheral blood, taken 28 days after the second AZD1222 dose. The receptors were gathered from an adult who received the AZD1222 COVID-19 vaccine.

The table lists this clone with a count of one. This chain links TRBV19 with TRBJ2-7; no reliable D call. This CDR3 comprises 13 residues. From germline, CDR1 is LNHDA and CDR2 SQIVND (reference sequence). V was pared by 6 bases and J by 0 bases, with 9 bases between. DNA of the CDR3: TGTGCCAGTAGGAGTGGAGCCTCCTACGAGCAGTACTTC. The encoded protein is CASRSGASYEQYF.

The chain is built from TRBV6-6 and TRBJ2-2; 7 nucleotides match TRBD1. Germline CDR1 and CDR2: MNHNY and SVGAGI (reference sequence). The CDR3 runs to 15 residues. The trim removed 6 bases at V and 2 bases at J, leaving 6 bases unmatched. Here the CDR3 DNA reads TGTGCCAGCAGGGTGACAGGGACAAACACCGGGGAGCTGTTTTTT. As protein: CASRVTGTNTGELFF.

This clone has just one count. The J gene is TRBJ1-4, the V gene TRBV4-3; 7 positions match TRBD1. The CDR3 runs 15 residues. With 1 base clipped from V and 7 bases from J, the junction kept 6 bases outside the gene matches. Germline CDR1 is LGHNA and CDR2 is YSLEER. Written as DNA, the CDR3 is TGCGCCAGCAGCCAAGCTGACAGGGAGGGTGAAAAACTGTTTTTT. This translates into CASSQADREGEKLFF.

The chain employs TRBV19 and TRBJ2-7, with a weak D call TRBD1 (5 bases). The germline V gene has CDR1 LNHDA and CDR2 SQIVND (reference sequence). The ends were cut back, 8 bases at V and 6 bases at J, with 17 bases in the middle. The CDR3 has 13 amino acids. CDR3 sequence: CASQGEESSEQYF. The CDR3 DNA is TGTGCCAGTCAAGGGGAAGAAAGCTCCGAGCAGTACTTC.

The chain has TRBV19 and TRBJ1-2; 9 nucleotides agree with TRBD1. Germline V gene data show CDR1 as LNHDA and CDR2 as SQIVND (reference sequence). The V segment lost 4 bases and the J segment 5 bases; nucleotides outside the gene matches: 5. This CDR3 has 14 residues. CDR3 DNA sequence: TGTGCCAGTAGTAAACAGGGACAGGGTTATGGCTACACCTTC. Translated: CASSKQGQGYGYTF.

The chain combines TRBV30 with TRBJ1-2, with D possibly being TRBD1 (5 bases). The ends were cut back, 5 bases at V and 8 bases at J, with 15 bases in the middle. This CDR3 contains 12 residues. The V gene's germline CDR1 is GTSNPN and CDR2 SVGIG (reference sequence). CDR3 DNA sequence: TGTGCCTGGGTGGGGACGGTGTACGGCTACACCTTC. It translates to CAWVGTVYGYTF. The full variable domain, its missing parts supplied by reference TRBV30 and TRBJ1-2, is SQTIHQWPATLVQPVGSPLSLECTVEGTSNPNLYWYRQAAGRGLQLLFYSVGIGQISSEVPQNLSASRPQDRQFILSSKKLLLSDSGFYLCAWVGTVYGYTFGSGTRLTVV.

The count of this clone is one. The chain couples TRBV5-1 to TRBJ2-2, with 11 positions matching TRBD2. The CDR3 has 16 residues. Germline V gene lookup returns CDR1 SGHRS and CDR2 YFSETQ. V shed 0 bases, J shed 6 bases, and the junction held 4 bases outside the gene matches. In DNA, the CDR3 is TGCGCCAGCAGCTTGGAGGCTAGCGGGGGGCCCGGGGAGCTGTTTTTT. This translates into CASSLEASGGPGELFF.

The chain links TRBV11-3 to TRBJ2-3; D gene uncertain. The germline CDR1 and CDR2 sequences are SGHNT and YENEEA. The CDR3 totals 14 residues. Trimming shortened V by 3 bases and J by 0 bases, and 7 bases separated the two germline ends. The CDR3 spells CASSLAASTDTQYF. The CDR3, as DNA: TGTGCCAGCAGCTTGGCCGCCAGCACAGATACGCAGTATTTT. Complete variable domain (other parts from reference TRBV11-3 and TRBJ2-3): EAGVVQSPRYKIIEKKQPVAFWCNPISGHNTLYWYLQNLGQGPELLIRYENEEAVDDSQLPKDRFSAERLKGVDSTLKIQPAELGDSAVYLCASSLAASTDTQYFGPGTRLTVL.

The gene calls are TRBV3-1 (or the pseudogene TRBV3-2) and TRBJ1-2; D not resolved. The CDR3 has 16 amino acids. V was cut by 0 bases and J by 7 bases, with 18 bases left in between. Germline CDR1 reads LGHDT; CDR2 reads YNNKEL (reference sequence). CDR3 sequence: CASSQDPSTGITGYTF. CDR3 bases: TGTGCCAGCAGCCAAGATCCTTCGACCGGAATAACTGGCTACACCTTC.

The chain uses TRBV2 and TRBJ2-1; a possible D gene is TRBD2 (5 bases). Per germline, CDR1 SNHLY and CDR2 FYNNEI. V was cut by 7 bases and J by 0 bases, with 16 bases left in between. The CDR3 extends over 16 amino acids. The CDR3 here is CASTERVFSSYNEQFF. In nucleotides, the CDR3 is TGTGCCAGCACCGAGAGGGTTTTCAGCTCCTACAATGAGCAGTTCTTC.

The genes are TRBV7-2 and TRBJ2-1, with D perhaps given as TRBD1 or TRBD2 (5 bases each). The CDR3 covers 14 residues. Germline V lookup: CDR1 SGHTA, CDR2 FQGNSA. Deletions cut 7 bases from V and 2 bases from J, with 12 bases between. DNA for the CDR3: TGTGCCAGCAACGAGGGGAGCCCCTACAATGAGCAGTTCTTC. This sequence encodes CASNEGSPYNEQFF.

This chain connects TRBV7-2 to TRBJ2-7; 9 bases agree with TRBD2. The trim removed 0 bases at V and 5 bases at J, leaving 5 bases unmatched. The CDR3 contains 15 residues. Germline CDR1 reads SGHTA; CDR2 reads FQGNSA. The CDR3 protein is CASSLALAGTHEQYF. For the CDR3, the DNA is TGTGCCAGCAGCTTAGCACTAGCGGGTACCCACGAGCAGTACTTC.

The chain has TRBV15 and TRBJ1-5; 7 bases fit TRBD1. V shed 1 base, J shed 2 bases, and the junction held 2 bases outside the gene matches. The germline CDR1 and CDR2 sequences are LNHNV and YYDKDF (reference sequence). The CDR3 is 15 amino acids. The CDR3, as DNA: TGTGCCACCAGCAGAGTCGGACAGGGCAATCAGCCCCAGCATTTT. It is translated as CATSRVGQGNQPQHF.

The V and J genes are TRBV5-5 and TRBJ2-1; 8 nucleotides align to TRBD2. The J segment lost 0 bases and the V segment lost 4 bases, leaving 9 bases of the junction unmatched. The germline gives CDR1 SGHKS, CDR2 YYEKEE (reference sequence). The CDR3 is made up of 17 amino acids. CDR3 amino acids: CASSIGLAISSYNEQFF. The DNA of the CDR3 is TGTGCCAGCAGCATCGGACTAGCCATCAGCTCCTACAATGAGCAGTTCTTC.

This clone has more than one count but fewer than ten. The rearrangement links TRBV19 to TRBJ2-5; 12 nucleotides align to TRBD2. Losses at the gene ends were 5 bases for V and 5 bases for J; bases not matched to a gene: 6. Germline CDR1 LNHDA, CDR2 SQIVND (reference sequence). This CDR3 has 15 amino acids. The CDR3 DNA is TGTGCCAGTAGTTTTTACGGGACTAGCGGGGAGACCCAGTACTTC. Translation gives CASSFYGTSGETQYF.

As DNA, the CDR3 is TGTGCCAGCAGTTTTTCCCACAGTACCTTGAACACTGAAGCTTTCTTT. Protein: CASSFSHSTLNTEAFF. This chain joins TRBV7-3 and TRBJ1-1; no definite D call. Germline CDR1 reads SGHTA; CDR2 reads FQGTGA. V lost 6 bases and J lost 0, with 17 bases in between. This CDR3 has 16 residues.

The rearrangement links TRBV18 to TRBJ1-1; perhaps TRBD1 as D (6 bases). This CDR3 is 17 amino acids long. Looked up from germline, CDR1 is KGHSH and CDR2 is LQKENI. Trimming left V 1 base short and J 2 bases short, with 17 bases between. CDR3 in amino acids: CASSPRAIEGVNTEAFF. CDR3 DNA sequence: TGTGCCAGCTCACCACGAGCGATTGAGGGGGTAAACACTGAAGCTTTCTTT.

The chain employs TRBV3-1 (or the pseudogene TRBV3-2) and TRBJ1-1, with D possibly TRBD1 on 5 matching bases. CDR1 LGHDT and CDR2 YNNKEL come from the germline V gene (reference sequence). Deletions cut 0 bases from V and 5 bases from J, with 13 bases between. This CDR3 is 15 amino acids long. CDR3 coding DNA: TGTGCCAGCAGCCAAGAACGAGCAGGGTGGACTGAAGCTTTCTTT. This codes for CASSQERAGWTEAFF.

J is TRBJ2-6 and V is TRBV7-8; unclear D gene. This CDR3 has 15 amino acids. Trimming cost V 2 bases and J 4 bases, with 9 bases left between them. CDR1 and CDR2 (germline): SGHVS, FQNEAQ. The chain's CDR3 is CASSLSAAGANVLTF. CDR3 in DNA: TGTGCCAGCAGCTTAAGCGCGGCAGGGGCCAACGTCCTGACTTTC.

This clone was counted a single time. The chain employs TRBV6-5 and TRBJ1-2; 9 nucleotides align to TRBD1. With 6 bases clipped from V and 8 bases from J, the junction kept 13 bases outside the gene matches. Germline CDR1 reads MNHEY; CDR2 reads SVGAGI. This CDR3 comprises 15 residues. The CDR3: CASRAGQGRLGGYTF. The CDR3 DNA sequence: TGTGCCAGCAGGGCAGGACAGGGGCGACTGGGGGGCTACACCTTC.

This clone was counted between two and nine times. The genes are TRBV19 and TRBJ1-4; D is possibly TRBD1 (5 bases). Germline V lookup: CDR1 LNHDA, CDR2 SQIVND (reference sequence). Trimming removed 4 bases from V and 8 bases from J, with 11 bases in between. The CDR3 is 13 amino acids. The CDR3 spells CASSTSEGEKLFF. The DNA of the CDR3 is TGTGCCAGTAGTACTAGCGAGGGGGAAAAACTGTTTTTT.

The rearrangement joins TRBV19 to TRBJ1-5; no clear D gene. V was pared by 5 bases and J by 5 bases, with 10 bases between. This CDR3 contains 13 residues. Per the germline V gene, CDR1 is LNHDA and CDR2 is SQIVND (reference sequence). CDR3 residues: CASSRDVDQPQHF. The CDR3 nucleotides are TGTGCCAGTAGTCGGGATGTGGATCAGCCCCAGCATTTT. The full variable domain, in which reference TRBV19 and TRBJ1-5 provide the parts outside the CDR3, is DGGITQSPKYLFRKEGQNVTLSCEQNLNHDAMYWYRQDPGQGLRLIYYSQIVNDFQKGDIAEGYSVSREKKESFPLTVTSAQKNPTAFYLCASSRDVDQPQHFGDGTRLSIL.

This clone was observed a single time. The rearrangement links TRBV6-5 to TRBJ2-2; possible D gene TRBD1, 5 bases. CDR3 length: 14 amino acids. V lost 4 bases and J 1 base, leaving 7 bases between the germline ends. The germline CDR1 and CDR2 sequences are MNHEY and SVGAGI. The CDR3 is CASSFGQNTGELFF. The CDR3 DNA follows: TGTGCCAGCAGTTTCGGACAGAACACCGGGGAGCTGTTTTTT.

This CDR3 reads CASSERQGAKTEAFF. The CDR3 nucleotides are TGTGCCAGCAGTGAAAGACAGGGGGCGAAGACTGAAGCTTTCTTT. V gene TRBV6-1 combines with J gene TRBJ1-1; TRBD1 matches 10 bases. After removal of 2 bases from V and 5 bases from J, the junction contained 5 bases not matched to a gene. The CDR3 loop spans 15 amino acids. Germline V CDR1 and CDR2: MNHNS, SASEGT.

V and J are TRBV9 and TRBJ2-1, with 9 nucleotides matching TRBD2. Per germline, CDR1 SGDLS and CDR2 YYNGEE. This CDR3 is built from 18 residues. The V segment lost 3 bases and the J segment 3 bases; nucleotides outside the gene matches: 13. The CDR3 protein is CASSGSWATSGNYNEQFF. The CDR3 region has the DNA TGTGCCAGCAGCGGATCTTGGGCGACTAGCGGAAACTACAATGAGCAGTTCTTC.

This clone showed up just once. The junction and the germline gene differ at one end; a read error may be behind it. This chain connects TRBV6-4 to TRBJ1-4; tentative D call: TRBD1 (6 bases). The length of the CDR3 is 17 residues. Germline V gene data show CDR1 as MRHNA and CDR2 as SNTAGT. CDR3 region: CASSDFLSGTTNEKLFF. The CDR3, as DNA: TGTGCCAGCAGTGACTTCTTATCCGGGACAACGAATGAAAAACTGTTTTTT.

DNA of the CDR3: TGTGCCAGCAGCTTAGCCGGACAGACCTACGAGCAGTACTTC. Protein product: CASSLAGQTYEQYF. The chain joins TRBV11-2 to TRBJ2-7; D is possibly TRBD1 (6 bases). The CDR3 totals 14 residues. The V and J ends lost 1 base and 2 bases respectively, with 9 bases between them. Germline V gene lookup returns CDR1 SGHAT and CDR2 FQNNGV.

The CDR3 loop is CASSFQGGAGYGTEAFF. In DNA form, the CDR3 reads TGTGCCAGCAGTTTCCAGGGTGGTGCGGGCTACGGCACTGAAGCTTTCTTT. The chain uses TRBV28 and TRBJ1-1; D possibly corresponds to TRBD1 (5 bases). The length of the CDR3 is 17 residues. The germline V gene has CDR1 MDHEN and CDR2 SYDVKM. Trimming stripped 3 bases from V and 4 bases from J, with 21 bases between.

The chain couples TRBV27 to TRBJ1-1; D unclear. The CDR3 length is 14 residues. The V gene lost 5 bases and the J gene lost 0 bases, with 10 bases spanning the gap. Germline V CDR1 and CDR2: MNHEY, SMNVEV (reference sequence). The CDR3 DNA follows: TGTGCCAGCAGTCCCCAAGTCCTGAACACTGAAGCTTTCTTT. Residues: CASSPQVLNTEAFF.

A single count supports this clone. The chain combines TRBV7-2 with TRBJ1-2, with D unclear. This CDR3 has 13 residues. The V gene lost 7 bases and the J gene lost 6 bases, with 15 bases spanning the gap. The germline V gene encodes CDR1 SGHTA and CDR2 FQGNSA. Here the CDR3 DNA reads TGTGCCAGCACCCCCCTCAAGGACGATGGCTACACCTTC. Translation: CASTPLKDDGYTF. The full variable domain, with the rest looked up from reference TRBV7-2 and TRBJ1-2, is GAGVSQSPSNKVTEKGKDVELRCDPISGHTALYWYRQSLGQGLEFLIYFQGNSAPDKSGLPSDRFSAERTGGSVSTLTIQRTQQEDSAVYLCASTPLKDDGYTFGSGTRLTVV.